Below are 31 T cell receptor beta chains sequenced from a single sample in a study of OX40 agonist ivuxolimab in advanced cancers. Libraries were made using the immunoSEQ multiplex PCR assay. Held by TCRdb, this immuneACCESS table contains in-frame sequences only and omits some clones. Under half of the omission traces to an unresolved V gene where checked; the cause of the rest is unknown. Here the sample has tens of thousands of clones; more than 75% occur a single time. The ten largest clonotypes hold 13% of the sample. The sequencing used CD4+ or CD8+ T cells sorted from blood, collected in a trial of the OX40 agonist ivuxolimab. The source of these receptors is an adult with an advanced solid tumor such as melanoma, head and neck, liver or kidney cancer.

This chain links TRBV7-3 with TRBJ2-3; 9 positions match TRBD2. Trimming took 5 bases from V and 1 from J; bases not matched to a gene: 16. The CDR3 extends over 19 amino acids. Looked up from germline, CDR1 is SGHTA and CDR2 is FQGTGA. The CDR3 sequence: CASSPYPASGIGGTDTQYF. Here the CDR3 DNA reads TGTGCCAGCAGCCCGTATCCGGCTAGCGGGATTGGTGGCACAGATACGCAGTATTTT.

The chain combines TRBV7-9 with TRBJ1-3; tentative D call: TRBD1 (6 bases). CDR3 size: 15 residues. V was pared by 5 bases and J by 0 bases, with 11 bases between. CDR1 is SEHNR, CDR2 FQNEAQ, per germline (reference sequence). For the CDR3, the DNA is TGTGCCAGCAGCCAGGACAGTAGCTCTGGAAACACCATATATTTT. Its translation is CASSQDSSSGNTIYF.

The chain has TRBV9 and TRBJ2-7, with D uncertain. This CDR3 comprises 14 residues. Trimming took off 0 bases at V and 5 bases at J, with 12 bases between the two ends. Germline lookup yields CDR1 SGDLS and CDR2 YYNGEE. In nucleotides, the CDR3 is TGTGCCAGCAGCGTAGGAAGGTTTGAAAACGAGCAGTACTTC. The encoded protein is CASSVGRFENEQYF. Together with reference TRBV9 and TRBJ2-7, the CDR3 gives the full variable domain: DSGVTQTPKHLITATGQRVTLRCSPRSGDLSVYWYQQSLDQGLQFLIQYYNGEERAKGNILERFSAQQFPDLHSELNLSSLELGDSALYFCASSVGRFENEQYFGPGTRLTVT.

This sequence joins TRBV28 and TRBJ2-5; D is tentatively TRBD1 or TRBD2 (6 bases each). V gave up 3 bases and J gave up 2 bases, with 13 bases separating them. The V gene's germline CDR1 is MDHEN and CDR2 SYDVKM. This CDR3 is 15 amino acids long. CDR3 loop: CASSLEGVQQETQYF. The DNA for the CDR3 is TGTGCCAGCAGTTTGGAGGGGGTACAGCAAGAGACCCAGTACTTC.

This chain links TRBV4-1 with TRBJ2-7; TRBD1 is a possible D gene (5 bases). With 4 bases removed from V and 1 base from J, the gap between germline ends came to 11 bases. The CDR3 covers 14 residues. Germline assignment: CDR1 MGHRA and CDR2 YSYEKL. CDR3 bases: TGCGCCAGCAGCCCCCGCCAGGGTTCCTACGAGCAGTACTTC. It encodes CASSPRQGSYEQYF.

The rearrangement joins TRBV2 to TRBJ2-7, with D maybe TRBD1 (6 bases). Germline CDR1 SNHLY, CDR2 FYNNEI. The CDR3 has 15 amino acids. Trimming pared 0 bases from V and 0 bases from J, leaving 9 bases between. The chain's CDR3 is CASSEAGTLSYEQYF. The DNA of the CDR3 is TGTGCCAGCAGTGAAGCAGGGACACTCTCCTACGAGCAGTACTTC.

The rearrangement uses TRBV6-5 and TRBJ1-3, with no clear D. The germline CDR1 and CDR2 sequences are MNHEY and SVGAGI. V was cut by 5 bases and J by 0 bases, with 5 bases left in between. The length of the CDR3 is 13 residues. CDR3 sequence (DNA): TGTGCCAGCAGTCGACGCTCTGGAAACACCATATATTTT. Its translation is CASSRRSGNTIYF.

V gene TRBV6-1 combines with J gene TRBJ2-3; tentatively, D is TRBD2 (5 bases). CDR3 size: 13 residues. Germline CDR1 and CDR2: MNHNS and SASEGT. Trimming pared 1 base from V and 7 bases from J, leaving 9 bases between. The CDR3 DNA reads TGTGCCAGCAGTGAAGGAGGGTACTATACGCAGTATTTT. Translating gives CASSEGGYYTQYF.

J is TRBJ2-1 and V is TRBV12-5; 10 bases line up with TRBD1. V lost 6 bases and J lost 0; bases outside the gene matches: 2. The CDR3 contains 15 residues. Germline V CDR1 and CDR2: LGHNT, FRNRAP. CDR3 DNA sequence: TGTGCTAGTGGCCGGACAGGGGGCTCCTACAATGAGCAGTTCTTC. This translates into CASGRTGGSYNEQFF.

CDR3 loop: CASSVAPGLGSYNEQFF. DNA for the CDR3: TGTGCCAGCAGCGTAGCTCCGGGACTAGGCTCCTACAATGAGCAGTTCTTC. The chain carries TRBV9 and TRBJ2-1; 8 nucleotides agree with TRBD2. CDR1 is SGDLS and CDR2 is YYNGEE in the germline V gene. The CDR3 totals 17 residues. Trimming cost V 0 bases and J 0 bases; bases outside gene matches: 5.

The chain has TRBV19 and TRBJ1-1, with a possible D match to TRBD1 (5 bases). Germline CDR1 and CDR2: LNHDA and SQIVND (reference sequence). V dropped 4 bases and J dropped 0 bases, with 12 bases sitting between them. There are 15 residues in the CDR3. CDR3 residues: CASSTHGGVNTEAFF. The CDR3 coding sequence is TGTGCCAGTAGTACCCACGGGGGAGTGAACACTGAAGCTTTCTTT.

V is TRBV7-2 and J is TRBJ2-3; 14 nucleotides agree with TRBD2. V trimming: 1 base; J trimming: 2 bases; junction bases outside the gene matches: 2. CDR3 size: 17 residues. Germline assignment: CDR1 SGHTA and CDR2 FQGNSA. The CDR3 loop is CASSLGTSGRYTDTQYF. CDR3 DNA sequence: TGTGCCAGCAGCTTAGGGACTAGCGGGAGGTACACAGATACGCAGTATTTT.

This clone has only one observation. The V call is TRBV15, the J call TRBJ2-3; D might be TRBD2 (5 bases). The V end lost 3 bases, the J end lost 7 bases, and 8 bases lay between the germline ends. The length of the CDR3 is 12 residues. CDR1 is LNHNV, CDR2 YYDKDF, per germline (reference sequence). The CDR3 region is CATSSGENTQYF. As DNA, the CDR3 is TGTGCCACCAGCAGCGGGGAGAATACGCAGTATTTT.

V usage is TRBV6-5 and J usage is TRBJ2-4, with TRBD1 matching over 10 bases. This CDR3 region has 15 residues. Per the germline V gene, CDR1 is MNHEY and CDR2 is SVGAGI. The V gene end was trimmed by 5 bases and the J gene end by 5 bases; junction bases not matched to a gene: 6. The CDR3 nucleotides are TGTGCCAGCAGTGCCTCGGACAGGGGGGAAAACATTCAGTACTTC. Its translation: CASSASDRGENIQYF.

This chain uses TRBV7-2 with TRBJ2-3; D remains unclear. The CDR3 is made up of 14 amino acids. V was trimmed by 7 bases and J by 4 bases, leaving 15 bases between them. The germline CDR1 and CDR2 sequences are SGHTA and FQGNSA. CDR3 loop: CASNLATRADTQYF. DNA for the CDR3: TGTGCCAGCAACCTTGCGACCCGAGCAGATACGCAGTATTTT.

The V call is TRBV27, the J call TRBJ1-1, with D unresolved. Trimming took off 0 bases at V and 1 base at J, with 6 bases between the two ends. CDR3 length: 14 residues. Germline-derived CDR1 and CDR2 are MNHEY and SMNVEV (reference sequence). CDR3 nucleotides: TGTGCCAGCAGTTTATCAGTAGGGAACACTGAAGCTTTCTTT. Translating gives CASSLSVGNTEAFF.

The V call is TRBV7-3, the J call TRBJ2-7; 12 nucleotides match TRBD2. The ends lost 5 bases at V and 0 bases at J; junction bases unmatched: 14. Germline CDR1 is SGHTA and CDR2 is FQGTGA. CDR3 length: 19 amino acids. The CDR3 DNA sequence: TGTGCCAGCAGCCTACTAGCGGGAGGACGAGGGGGCAGCTCCTACGAGCAGTACTTC. This gives the protein CASSLLAGGRGGSSYEQYF.

The table lists this clone with a count of one. The chain has TRBV7-9 and TRBJ2-3, with 9 bases aligning to TRBD1. The J segment lost 0 bases and the V segment lost 4 bases, leaving 8 bases of the junction unmatched. The CDR3 sequence is 17 residues long. Germline V gene lookup returns CDR1 SEHNR and CDR2 FQNEAQ (reference sequence). This chain's CDR3 is CASSWPRDRASTDTQYF. CDR3 coding DNA: TGTGCCAGCAGCTGGCCCCGGGACAGGGCTAGCACAGATACGCAGTATTTT.

The chain carries TRBV9 and TRBJ2-7, with 8 positions matching TRBD2. This CDR3 is built from 15 residues. Germline V gene data show CDR1 as SGDLS and CDR2 as YYNGEE. V gave up 4 bases and J gave up 4 bases; unmatched junction bases: 10. Here the CDR3 reads CASSPGGDLIYEQYF. DNA for the CDR3: TGTGCCAGCAGCCCCGGGGGGGACCTTATATACGAGCAGTACTTC. Based on the CDR3 plus reference TRBV9 and TRBJ2-7, the full variable domain is DSGVTQTPKHLITATGQRVTLRCSPRSGDLSVYWYQQSLDQGLQFLIQYYNGEERAKGNILERFSAQQFPDLHSELNLSSLELGDSALYFCASSPGGDLIYEQYFGPGTRLTVT.

Remarks on this clone: A much bigger clone sits one base away, suggesting this may be a read error. V gene TRBV4-1 combines with J gene TRBJ1-1, with D possibly being TRBD1 (5 bases). The CDR3 runs 12 residues. CDR1 is MGHRA and CDR2 is YSYEKL in the germline V gene. Deletions cut 0 bases from V and 8 bases from J, with 7 bases between. CDR3 region: CASSQDNREAFF. CDR3 in DNA: TGCGCCAGCAGCCAAGATAACAGGGAAGCTTTCTTT.

The chain has TRBV7-8 and TRBJ1-2; TRBD1 matches at 11 bases. Germline values: CDR1 SGHVS, CDR2 FQNEAQ. This CDR3 has 14 residues. With V trimmed by 4 bases and J by 3 bases, 1 base remained unmatched. The DNA of the CDR3 is TGTGCCAGCAGCTCGGGACAGGGGGACTATGGCTACACCTTC. It is translated as CASSSGQGDYGYTF.

The chain carries TRBV9 and TRBJ2-3; the D gene is possibly TRBD2 (6 bases). Germline CDR1 and CDR2: SGDLS and YYNGEE. CDR3 size: 16 residues. The V and J ends lost 4 bases and 2 bases respectively, with 17 bases between them. The CDR3 protein is CASSSRGSGSTDTQYF. In DNA, the CDR3 is TGTGCCAGCAGCTCCCGGGGTAGCGGCTCCACAGATACGCAGTATTTT. Full variable domain (outside the CDR3, taken from reference TRBV9 and TRBJ2-3): DSGVTQTPKHLITATGQRVTLRCSPRSGDLSVYWYQQSLDQGLQFLIQYYNGEERAKGNILERFSAQQFPDLHSELNLSSLELGDSALYFCASSSRGSGSTDTQYFGPGTRLTVL.

The rearrangement links TRBV28 to TRBJ1-3; D not resolved. The V end lost 4 bases, the J end lost 0 bases, and 7 bases lay between the germline ends. This CDR3 has 14 residues. Looked up from germline, CDR1 is MDHEN and CDR2 is SYDVKM. The CDR3 region is CASSYRSSGNTIYF. For the CDR3, the DNA is TGTGCCAGCAGTTATCGGAGCTCTGGAAACACCATATATTTT.

The V gene is TRBV4-1, the J gene TRBJ2-1; 15 bases are a match to TRBD2. Germline trimming cut 1 base from V and 1 base from J; bases unmatched to any gene: 2. The V gene's germline CDR1 is MGHRA and CDR2 YSYEKL. The CDR3 runs to 18 residues. The CDR3 coding sequence is TGCGCCAGCAGCCAAGCGGGACTAGCGGGAGGTTCCTACAATGAGCAGTTCTTC. Translated, it gives CASSQAGLAGGSYNEQFF.

The genes are TRBV11-2 and TRBJ2-7; D is perhaps TRBD1 (6 bases). V shed 3 bases and J shed 2 bases, with 11 bases lying between them. The CDR3 loop spans 14 amino acids. Germline V gives CDR1 SGHAT, CDR2 FQNNGV. The CDR3 spells CASSLQGRPYEQYF. Written as DNA, the CDR3 is TGTGCCAGCAGCTTGCAGGGGCGCCCCTACGAGCAGTACTTC. The full variable domain, with the rest looked up from reference TRBV11-2 and TRBJ2-7, is EAGVAQSPRYKIIEKRQSVAFWCNPISGHATLYWYQQILGQGPKLLIQFQNNGVVDDSQLPKDRFSAERLKGVDSTLKIQPAKLEDSAVYLCASSLQGRPYEQYFGPGTRLTVT.

The chain couples TRBV7-8 to TRBJ2-3; D is ambiguous. The CDR3 is 12 residues long. Germline V gene lookup returns CDR1 SGHVS and CDR2 FQNEAQ. Trimming pared 4 bases from V and 4 bases from J, leaving 6 bases between. The CDR3 DNA reads TGTGCCAGCAGCTCGATAGCAGATACGCAGTATTTT. Amino acids: CASSSIADTQYF.

The chain has TRBV28 and TRBJ2-2; D not resolved. Trimming shortened V by 8 bases and J by 0 bases, and 16 bases separated the two germline ends. This CDR3 contains 16 residues. Looked up from germline, CDR1 is MDHEN and CDR2 is SYDVKM. The CDR3 region has the DNA TGTGCCAGCCTAAATCCCGAAGGCCCGAACACCGGGGAGCTGTTTTTT. The encoded protein is CASLNPEGPNTGELFF.

The rearrangement joins TRBV29-1 to TRBJ2-1, with a possible D match to TRBD2 (5 bases). V lost 3 bases and J lost 1, with 7 bases in between. Germline CDR1 is SQVTM and CDR2 is ANQGSEA. This CDR3 has 13 residues. In nucleotides, the CDR3 is TGCAGCGTTGACGGGAAGTCCTACAATGAGCAGTTCTTC. Translated, it gives CSVDGKSYNEQFF.

The chain joins TRBV19 to TRBJ2-7, with D possibly matching TRBD1 (5 bases). This CDR3 comprises 14 residues. V was cut by 4 bases and J by 1 base, with 11 bases left in between. CDR1 is LNHDA, CDR2 SQIVND, per germline (reference sequence). DNA of the CDR3: TGTGCCAGTAGTACGGACACCCGATCCTACGAGCAGTACTTC. Its translation: CASSTDTRSYEQYF.

This rearrangement joins TRBV7-3 to TRBJ2-1, with D perhaps matching TRBD2 (5 bases). The CDR3 is made up of 16 amino acids. The germline V gene has CDR1 SGHTA and CDR2 FQGTGA. Trimming pared 1 base from V and 4 bases from J, leaving 14 bases between. This CDR3 reads CASSLMPGTRYNEQFF. CDR3 DNA sequence: TGTGCCAGCAGCTTAATGCCGGGAACTCGTTACAATGAGCAGTTCTTC.

This chain joins TRBV27 and TRBJ1-5; tentative D call: TRBD1 (5 bases). The germline gives CDR1 MNHEY, CDR2 SMNVEV (reference sequence). V lost 2 bases to trimming and J lost 7 bases, with 12 bases between them. This CDR3 contains 14 residues. CDR3 DNA sequence: TGTGCCAGCAGTTTAAAGGCTTGGGGGCAGCCCCAGCATTTT. Protein: CASSLKAWGQPQHF.